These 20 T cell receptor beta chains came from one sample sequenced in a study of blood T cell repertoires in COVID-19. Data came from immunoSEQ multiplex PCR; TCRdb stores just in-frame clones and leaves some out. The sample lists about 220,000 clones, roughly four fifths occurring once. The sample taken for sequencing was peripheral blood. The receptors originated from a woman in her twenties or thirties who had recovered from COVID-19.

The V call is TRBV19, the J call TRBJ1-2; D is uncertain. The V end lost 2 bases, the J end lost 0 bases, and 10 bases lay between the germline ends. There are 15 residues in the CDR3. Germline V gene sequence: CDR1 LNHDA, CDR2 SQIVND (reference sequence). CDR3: CASSISPGANYGYTF. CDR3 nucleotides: TGTGCCAGTAGTATATCTCCCGGAGCTAACTATGGCTACACCTTC.

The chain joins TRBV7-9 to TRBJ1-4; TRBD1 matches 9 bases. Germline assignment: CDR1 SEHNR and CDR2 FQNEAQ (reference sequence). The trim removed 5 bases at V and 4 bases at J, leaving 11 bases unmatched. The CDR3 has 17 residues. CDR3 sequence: CASSPIPDRGYNEKLFF. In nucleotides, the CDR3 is TGTGCCAGCAGCCCCATACCGGACAGGGGTTATAATGAAAAACTGTTTTTT.

This chain's CDR3 is CASRSGTSGRIGELFF. Written as DNA, the CDR3 is TGTGCCAGCAGAAGCGGGACTAGCGGGAGGATTGGGGAGCTGTTTTTT. The chain links TRBV5-4 to TRBJ2-2, with 15 bases matching TRBD2. V shed 5 bases, J shed 8 bases, and the junction held 7 bases outside the gene matches. CDR3 length equals 16 residues. CDR1 and CDR2 from the germline V gene are SGHNT and YYREEE (reference sequence).

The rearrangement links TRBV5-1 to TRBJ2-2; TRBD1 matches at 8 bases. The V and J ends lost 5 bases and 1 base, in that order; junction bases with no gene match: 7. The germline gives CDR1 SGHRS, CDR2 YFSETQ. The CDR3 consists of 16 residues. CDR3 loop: CASSSTGTGNTGELFF. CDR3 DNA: TGCGCCAGCAGTTCCACCGGGACAGGGAACACCGGGGAGCTGTTTTTT.

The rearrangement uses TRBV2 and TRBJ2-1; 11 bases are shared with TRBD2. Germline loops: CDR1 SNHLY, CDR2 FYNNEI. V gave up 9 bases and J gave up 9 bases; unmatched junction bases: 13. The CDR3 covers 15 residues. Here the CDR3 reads CASTIAGGEVGEQFF. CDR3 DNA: TGTGCCAGTACTATAGCGGGAGGGGAGGTCGGTGAGCAGTTCTTC.

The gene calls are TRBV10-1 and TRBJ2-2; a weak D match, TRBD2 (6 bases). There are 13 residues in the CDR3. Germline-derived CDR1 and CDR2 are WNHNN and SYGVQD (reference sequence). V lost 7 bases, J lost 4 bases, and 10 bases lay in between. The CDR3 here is CASTGVRTGELFF. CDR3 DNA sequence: TGCGCCAGCACGGGAGTCCGCACCGGGGAGCTGTTTTTT.

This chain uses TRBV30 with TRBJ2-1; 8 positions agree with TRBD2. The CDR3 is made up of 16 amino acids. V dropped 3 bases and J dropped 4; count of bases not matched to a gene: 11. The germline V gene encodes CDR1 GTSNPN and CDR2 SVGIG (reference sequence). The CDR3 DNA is TGTGCCTGGAGCGCTCGGGGGGGAACTATTTACAATGAGCAGTTCTTC. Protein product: CAWSARGGTIYNEQFF.

The CDR3 protein is CASVKGARDEKLFF. The CDR3 DNA reads as TGTGCCAGCGTTAAGGGGGCGCGGGATGAAAAACTGTTTTTT. The genes are TRBV6-5 and TRBJ1-4; 7 positions agree with TRBD1. This CDR3 has 14 amino acids. J lost 6 bases, V lost 8 bases, and 9 bases had no gene match. The V gene's germline CDR1 is MNHEY and CDR2 SVGAGI.

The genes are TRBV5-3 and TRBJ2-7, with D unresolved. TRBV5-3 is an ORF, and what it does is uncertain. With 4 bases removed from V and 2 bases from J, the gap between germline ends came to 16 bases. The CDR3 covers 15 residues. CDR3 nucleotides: TGTGCCAGAAGCCGAGGCCCTACCAGCACCTACGAGCAGTACTTC. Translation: CARSRGPTSTYEQYF.

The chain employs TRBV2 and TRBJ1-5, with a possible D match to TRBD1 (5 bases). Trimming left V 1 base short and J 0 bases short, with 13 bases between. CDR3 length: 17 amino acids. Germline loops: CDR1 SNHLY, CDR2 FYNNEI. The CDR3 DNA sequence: TGTGCCAGCAGTGAAGGGGGTCGGGGGTATAGCAATCAGCCCCAGCATTTT. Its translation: CASSEGGRGYSNQPQHF.

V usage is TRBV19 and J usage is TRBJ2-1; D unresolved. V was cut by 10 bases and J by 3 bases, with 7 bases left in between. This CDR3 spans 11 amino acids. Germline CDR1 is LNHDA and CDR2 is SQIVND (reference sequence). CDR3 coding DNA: TGTGCCACCAATAGCTACAATGAGCAGTTCTTC. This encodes CATNSYNEQFF.

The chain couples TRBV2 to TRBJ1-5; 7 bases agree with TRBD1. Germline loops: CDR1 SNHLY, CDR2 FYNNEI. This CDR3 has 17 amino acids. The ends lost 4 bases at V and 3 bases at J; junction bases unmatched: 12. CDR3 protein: CASSGGSLDRNNQPQHF. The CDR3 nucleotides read TGTGCCAGCAGTGGGGGCTCTTTGGACAGGAACAATCAGCCCCAGCATTTT.

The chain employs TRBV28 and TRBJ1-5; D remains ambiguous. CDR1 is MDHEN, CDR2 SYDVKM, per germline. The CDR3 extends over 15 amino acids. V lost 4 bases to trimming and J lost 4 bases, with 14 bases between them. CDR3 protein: CASSWTRGGNQPQHF. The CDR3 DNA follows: TGTGCCAGCAGTTGGACCCGAGGAGGGAATCAGCCCCAGCATTTT.

The CDR3 here is CAWSVVSNYGYTF. The CDR3 DNA is TGTGCCTGGAGTGTTGTATCTAACTATGGCTACACCTTC. The genes are TRBV30 and TRBJ1-2; no firm D call. Per the germline V gene, CDR1 is GTSNPN and CDR2 is SVGIG (reference sequence). Trimming left V 0 bases short and J 0 bases short, with 5 bases between. The CDR3 has 13 residues. The entire variable domain, with the rest obtained from reference TRBV30 and TRBJ1-2, is as follows: SQTIHQWPATLVQPVGSPLSLECTVEGTSNPNLYWYRQAAGRGLQLLFYSVGIGQISSEVPQNLSASRPQDRQFILSSKKLLLSDSGFYLCAWSVVSNYGYTFGSGTRLTVV.

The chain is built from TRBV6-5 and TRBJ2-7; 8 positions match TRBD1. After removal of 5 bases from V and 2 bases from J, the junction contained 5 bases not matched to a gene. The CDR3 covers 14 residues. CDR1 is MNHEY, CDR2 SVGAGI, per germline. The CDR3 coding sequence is TGTGCCAGCAGTAAGGGACAGGCGACCTACGAGCAGTACTTC. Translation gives CASSKGQATYEQYF.

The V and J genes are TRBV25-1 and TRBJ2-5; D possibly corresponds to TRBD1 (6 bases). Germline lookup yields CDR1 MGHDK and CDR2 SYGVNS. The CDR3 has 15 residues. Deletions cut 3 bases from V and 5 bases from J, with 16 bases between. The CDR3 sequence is CASSDLVGAGETQYF. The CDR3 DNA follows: TGTGCCAGCAGTGACCTGGTGGGGGCCGGGGAGACCCAGTACTTC.

The CDR3 DNA reads as TGTGCCAGCAGAGAGAACTTAAACAGCTACGAGCAGTACTTC. Its protein is CASRENLNSYEQYF. The chain employs TRBV6-5 and TRBJ2-7; D uncertain. In germline, CDR1 is MNHEY, CDR2 SVGAGI. With 6 bases removed from V and 3 bases from J, the gap between germline ends came to 15 bases. The CDR3 spans 14 residues.

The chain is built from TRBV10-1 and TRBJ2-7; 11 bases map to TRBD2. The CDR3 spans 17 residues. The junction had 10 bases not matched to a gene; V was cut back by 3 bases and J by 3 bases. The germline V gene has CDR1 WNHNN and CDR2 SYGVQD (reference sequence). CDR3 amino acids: CASSDSPGTSGDYEQYF. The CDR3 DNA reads TGCGCCAGCAGTGACTCGCCCGGGACTAGCGGCGACTACGAGCAGTACTTC.

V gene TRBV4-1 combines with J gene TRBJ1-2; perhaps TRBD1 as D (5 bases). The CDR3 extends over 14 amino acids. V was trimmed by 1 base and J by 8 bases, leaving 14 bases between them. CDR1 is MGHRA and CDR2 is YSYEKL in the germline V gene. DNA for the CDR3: TGCGCCAGCAGCCAAGGTTCCAGGGAAGAGGGCTACACCTTC. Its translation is CASSQGSREEGYTF.

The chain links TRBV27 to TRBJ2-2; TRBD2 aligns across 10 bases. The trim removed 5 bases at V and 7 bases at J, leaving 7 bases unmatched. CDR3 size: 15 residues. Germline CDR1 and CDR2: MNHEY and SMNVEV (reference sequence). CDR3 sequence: CASSPSLAGIGELFF. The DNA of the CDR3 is TGTGCCAGCAGTCCTTCACTAGCGGGAATCGGGGAGCTGTTTTTT.